This T cell receptor beta chain was identified in a study of blood T cell repertoires in COVID-19. About the research overall: Acute-phase and convalescent COVID-19 samples originated in the United States, Italy and Spain. T cells, B-cell-depleted T cells, or PBMCs provided the cDNA or gDNA that served as material.

CDR1 is LNHNV and CDR2 is YYDKDF in the germline V gene (reference sequence). Trimming took 0 bases from V and 0 from J; bases not matched to a gene: 11. CDR3 size: 19 residues. Original processing methods: Reference gene primer amplification yielded estimated nucleated cell counts. Using immunoSEQ multiplex PCR, the repertoire was profiled, and TCRdb retains in-frame clones only, with some absent. That table gives V, J and clone size, and the DNA gave D and trimming. The sample has hundreds of thousands of clones; approximately 84% are singletons. The chain links TRBV15 to TRBJ1-3; 7 nucleotides match TRBD1. The origin of this receptor is an elderly woman with acute or convalescent COVID-19. The sequenced material came from peripheral blood. Written as DNA, the CDR3 is TGTGCCACCAGCAGAGATCCCCAGGGGGGATCAGGCTCTGGAAACACCATATATTTT. Translated, it gives CATSRDPQGGSGSGNTIYF.